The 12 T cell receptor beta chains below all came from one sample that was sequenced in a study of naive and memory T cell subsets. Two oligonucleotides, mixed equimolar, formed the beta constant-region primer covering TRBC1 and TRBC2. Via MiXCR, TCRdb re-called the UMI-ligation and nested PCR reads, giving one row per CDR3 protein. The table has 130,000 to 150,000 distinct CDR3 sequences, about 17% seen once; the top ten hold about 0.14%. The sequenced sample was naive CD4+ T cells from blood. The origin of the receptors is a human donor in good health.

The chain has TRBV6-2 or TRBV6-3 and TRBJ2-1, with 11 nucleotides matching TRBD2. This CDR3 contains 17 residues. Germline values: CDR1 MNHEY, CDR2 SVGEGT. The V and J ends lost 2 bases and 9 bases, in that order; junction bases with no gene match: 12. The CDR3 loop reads CASSYRTSGYKYPEQFF. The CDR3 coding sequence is TGTGCCAGCAGTTACCGGACTAGCGGGTACAAGTATCCTGAGCAGTTCTTC.

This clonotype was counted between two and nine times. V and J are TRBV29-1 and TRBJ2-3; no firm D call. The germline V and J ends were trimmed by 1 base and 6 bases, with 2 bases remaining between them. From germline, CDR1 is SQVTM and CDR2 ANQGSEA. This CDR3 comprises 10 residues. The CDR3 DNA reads TGCAGCGTTGAAGTGGATACGCAGTATTTT. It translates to CSVEVDTQYF.

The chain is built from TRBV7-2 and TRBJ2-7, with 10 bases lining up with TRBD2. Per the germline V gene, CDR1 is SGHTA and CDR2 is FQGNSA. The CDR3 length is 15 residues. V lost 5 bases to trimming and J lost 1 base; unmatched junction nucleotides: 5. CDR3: CASSDRTSGSYEQYF. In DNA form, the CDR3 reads TGTGCCAGCAGCGACCGGACTAGCGGTTCCTACGAGCAGTACTTC.

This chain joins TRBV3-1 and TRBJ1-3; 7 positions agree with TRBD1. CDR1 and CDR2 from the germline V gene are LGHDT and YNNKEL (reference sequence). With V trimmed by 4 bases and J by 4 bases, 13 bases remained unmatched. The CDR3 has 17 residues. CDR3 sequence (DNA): TGTGCCAGCAGCCCCTACTCGGACAGGCTGGGAGGAAACACCATATATTTT. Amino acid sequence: CASSPYSDRLGGNTIYF.

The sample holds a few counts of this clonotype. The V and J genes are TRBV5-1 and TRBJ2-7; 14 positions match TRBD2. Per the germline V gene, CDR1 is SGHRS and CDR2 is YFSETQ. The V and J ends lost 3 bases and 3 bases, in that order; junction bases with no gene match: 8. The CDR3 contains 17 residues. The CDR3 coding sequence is TGCGCCAGCAGCTGGGGACTAGCGGGAGCCGCCGGCTACGAGCAGTACTTC. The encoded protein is CASSWGLAGAAGYEQYF.

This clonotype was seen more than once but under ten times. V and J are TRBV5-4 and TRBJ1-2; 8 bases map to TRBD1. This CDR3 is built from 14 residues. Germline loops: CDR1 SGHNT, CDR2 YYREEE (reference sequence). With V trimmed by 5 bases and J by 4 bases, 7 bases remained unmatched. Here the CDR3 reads CASRRTGRSYGYTF. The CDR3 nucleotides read TGTGCCAGCAGGCGGACAGGGCGCAGCTATGGCTACACCTTC.

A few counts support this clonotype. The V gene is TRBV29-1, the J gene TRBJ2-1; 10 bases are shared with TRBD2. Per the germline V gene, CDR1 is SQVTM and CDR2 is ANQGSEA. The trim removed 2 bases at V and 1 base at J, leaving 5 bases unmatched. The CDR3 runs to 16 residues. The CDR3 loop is CSVEFLAGVSYNEQFF. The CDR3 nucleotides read TGCAGCGTTGAATTCCTAGCGGGGGTATCCTACAATGAGCAGTTCTTC.

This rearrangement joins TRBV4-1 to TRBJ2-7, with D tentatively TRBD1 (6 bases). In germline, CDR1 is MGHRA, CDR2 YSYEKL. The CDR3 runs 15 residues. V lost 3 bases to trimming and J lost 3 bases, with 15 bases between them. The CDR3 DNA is TGCGCCAGCAGCCAGGGGGACACAAGGAGCTACGAGCAGTACTTC. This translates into CASSQGDTRSYEQYF.

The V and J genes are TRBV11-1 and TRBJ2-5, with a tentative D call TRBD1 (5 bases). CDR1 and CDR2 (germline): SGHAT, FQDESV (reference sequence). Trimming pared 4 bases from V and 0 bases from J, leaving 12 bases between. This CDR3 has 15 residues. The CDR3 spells CASSSRQSYQETQYF. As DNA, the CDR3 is TGTGCCAGCAGCTCCCGACAGTCGTACCAAGAGACCCAGTACTTC.

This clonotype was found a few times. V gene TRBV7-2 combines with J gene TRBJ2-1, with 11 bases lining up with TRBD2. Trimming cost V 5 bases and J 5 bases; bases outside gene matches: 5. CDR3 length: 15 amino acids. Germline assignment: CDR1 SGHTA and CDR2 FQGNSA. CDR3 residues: CASSLGLAVHNEQFF. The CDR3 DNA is TGTGCCAGCAGCCTGGGACTAGCGGTCCACAATGAGCAGTTCTTC.

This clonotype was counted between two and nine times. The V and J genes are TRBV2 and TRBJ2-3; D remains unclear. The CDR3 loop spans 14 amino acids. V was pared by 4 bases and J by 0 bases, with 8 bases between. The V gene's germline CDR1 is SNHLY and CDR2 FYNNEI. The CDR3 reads CASSAVTSTDTQYF. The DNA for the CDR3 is TGTGCCAGCAGTGCGGTGACTAGCACAGATACGCAGTATTTT.

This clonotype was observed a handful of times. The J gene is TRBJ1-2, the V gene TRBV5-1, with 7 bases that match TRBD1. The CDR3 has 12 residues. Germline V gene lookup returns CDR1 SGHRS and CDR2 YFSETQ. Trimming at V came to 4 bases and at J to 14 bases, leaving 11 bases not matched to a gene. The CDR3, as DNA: TGCGCCAGCAGCGGGGGGACAGTTCATCGGACCTTC. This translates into CASSGGTVHRTF.